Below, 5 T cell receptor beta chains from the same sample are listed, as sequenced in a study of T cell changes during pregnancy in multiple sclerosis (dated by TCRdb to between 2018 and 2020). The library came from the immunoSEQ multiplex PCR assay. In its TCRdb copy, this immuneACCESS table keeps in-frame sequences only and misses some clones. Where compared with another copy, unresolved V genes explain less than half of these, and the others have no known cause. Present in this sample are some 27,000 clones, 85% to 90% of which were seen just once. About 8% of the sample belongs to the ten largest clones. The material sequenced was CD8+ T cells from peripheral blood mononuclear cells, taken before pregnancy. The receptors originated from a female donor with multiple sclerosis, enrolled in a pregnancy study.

This CDR3 reads CASSEVRETYEQYF. The CDR3 DNA is TGTGCCAGCAGTGAGGTCAGGGAAACCTACGAGCAGTACTTC. The chain carries TRBV6-1 and TRBJ2-7; TRBD1 might be the D (5 bases). Germline V CDR1 and CDR2: MNHNS, SASEGT. The CDR3 consists of 14 residues. Between the trimmed V and J ends, which lost 3 bases and 2 bases, there was a span of 11 bases.

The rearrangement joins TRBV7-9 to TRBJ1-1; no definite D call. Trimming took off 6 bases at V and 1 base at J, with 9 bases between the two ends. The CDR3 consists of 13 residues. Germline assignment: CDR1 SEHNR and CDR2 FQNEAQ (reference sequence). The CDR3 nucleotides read TGTGCCAGCAGTTTGCCTAGGAACACTGAAGCTTTCTTT. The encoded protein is CASSLPRNTEAFF.

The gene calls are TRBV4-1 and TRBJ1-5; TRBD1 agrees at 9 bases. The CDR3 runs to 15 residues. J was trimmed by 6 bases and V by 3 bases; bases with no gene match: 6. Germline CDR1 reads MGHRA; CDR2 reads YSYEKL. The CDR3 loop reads CASSHRQGEVQPQHF. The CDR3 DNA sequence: TGCGCCAGCAGCCATCGACAGGGGGAAGTTCAGCCCCAGCATTTT.

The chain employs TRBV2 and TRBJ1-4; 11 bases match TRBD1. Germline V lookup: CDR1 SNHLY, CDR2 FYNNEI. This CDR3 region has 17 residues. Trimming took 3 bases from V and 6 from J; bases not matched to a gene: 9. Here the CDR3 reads CASSDPRRTGGYEKLFF. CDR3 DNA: TGTGCCAGCAGTGACCCCCGACGGACAGGGGGCTATGAAAAACTGTTTTTT.

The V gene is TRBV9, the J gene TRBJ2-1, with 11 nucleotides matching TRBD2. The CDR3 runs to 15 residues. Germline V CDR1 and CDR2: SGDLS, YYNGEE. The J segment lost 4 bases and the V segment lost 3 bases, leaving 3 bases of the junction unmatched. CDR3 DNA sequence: TGTGCCAGCAGCGCTAGCGGGGGGAGTTACAATGAGCAGTTCTTC. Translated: CASSASGGSYNEQFF. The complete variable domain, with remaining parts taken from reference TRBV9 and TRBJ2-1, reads DSGVTQTPKHLITATGQRVTLRCSPRSGDLSVYWYQQSLDQGLQFLIQYYNGEERAKGNILERFSAQQFPDLHSELNLSSLELGDSALYFCASSASGGSYNEQFFGPGTRLTVL.